These 9 T cell receptor beta chains share one sample of origin, sequenced in a study of blood T cell repertoires in COVID-19. Sequencing was performed with immunoSEQ multiplex PCR; in TCRdb, only in-frame clones are kept and a portion is missing. The sample includes some 300,000 clones, around 88% seen only once; the top ten take 6.9%. The sample comprised peripheral blood. The receptors were sampled from a woman in her 30s who had recovered from COVID-19.

V is TRBV5-1 and J is TRBJ2-3, with 7 bases identical to TRBD2. Germline V lookup: CDR1 SGHRS, CDR2 YFSETQ. The CDR3 contains 17 residues. The trim removed 4 bases at V and 0 bases at J, leaving 11 bases unmatched. The CDR3 DNA follows: TGCGCCAGCAGCGGGGGGGTCCTACCGTCTAGCACAGATACGCAGTATTTT. It translates to CASSGGVLPSSTDTQYF.

This sequence joins TRBV28 and TRBJ2-7, with 7 nucleotides matching TRBD1. The CDR3 contains 13 residues. V shed 6 bases, J shed 3 bases, and the junction held 5 bases outside the gene matches. Germline loops: CDR1 MDHEN, CDR2 SYDVKM. In DNA, the CDR3 is TGTGCCAGCAGCCAAGGGGGCGTCTACGAGCAGTACTTC. Translated, it gives CASSQGGVYEQYF.

The CDR3 region is CASSQGIRGSHEQYF. The CDR3 DNA sequence: TGTGCCAGCAGCCAAGGTATCAGGGGAAGCCACGAGCAGTACTTC. This sequence joins TRBV14 and TRBJ2-7, with a tentative D call TRBD1 (6 bases). The CDR3 sequence is 15 residues long. The ends were cut back, 1 base at V and 5 bases at J, with 15 bases in the middle. Germline values: CDR1 SGHDN, CDR2 FVKESK.

This chain uses TRBV5-1 with TRBJ2-1; TRBD2 aligns across 7 bases. The CDR3 has 15 amino acids. The V segment lost 0 bases and the J segment 2 bases; nucleotides outside the gene matches: 2. Germline V gene sequence: CDR1 SGHRS, CDR2 YFSETQ. The CDR3 region has the DNA TGCGCCAGCAGCTTGGGACTAGCCACCTACAATGAGCAGTTCTTC. Its protein product is CASSLGLATYNEQFF.

This clone occurred once. The chain recombines TRBV7-2 with TRBJ2-4; tentatively, D is TRBD2 (6 bases). The CDR3 is 21 amino acids. V lost 0 bases, J lost 2 bases, and 26 bases lay in between. The V gene's germline CDR1 is SGHTA and CDR2 FQGNSA. Here the CDR3 DNA reads TGTGCCAGCAGCTTAGCACCCGCGGGGTATCCTCCCCGTGGGACCAAAAACATTCAGTACTTC. The encoded protein is CASSLAPAGYPPRGTKNIQYF.

The rearrangement uses TRBV30 and TRBJ2-3, with 10 nucleotides matching TRBD2. CDR1 and CDR2 from the germline V gene are GTSNPN and SVGIG (reference sequence). V shed 3 bases and J 5 bases; nucleotides not matched to a gene: 14. This CDR3 has 17 residues. CDR3 amino acids: CAWSIQRTSGDGDTQYF. The CDR3 nucleotides are TGTGCCTGGAGCATTCAAAGAACTAGCGGGGATGGAGATACGCAGTATTTT.

This clone was counted once. The chain links TRBV3-1 (or the pseudogene TRBV3-2) to TRBJ1-1, with D uncertain. CDR1 is LGHDT and CDR2 is YNNKEL in the germline V gene (reference sequence). The CDR3 loop spans 13 amino acids. Trimming took 1 base from V and 5 from J, leaving 8 bases between them. CDR3 sequence: CASSQVVETEAFF. The CDR3 DNA is TGTGCCAGCAGCCAAGTGGTGGAGACTGAAGCTTTCTTT.

The CDR3 sequence: CASSYRTLNTEAFF. As DNA, the CDR3 is TGTGCCAGCAGTTACCGGACTCTGAACACTGAAGCTTTCTTT. This sequence joins TRBV6-2 or TRBV6-3 and TRBJ1-1; D unclear. This CDR3 has 14 residues. Per the germline V gene, CDR1 is MNHEY and CDR2 is SVGEGT. Trimming took off 2 bases at V and 0 bases at J, with 7 bases between the two ends.

V and J are TRBV2 and TRBJ1-2, with a tentative D call TRBD1 (6 bases). The CDR3 spans 14 residues. Germline CDR1 is SNHLY and CDR2 is FYNNEI. The V gene lost 2 bases and the J gene lost 4 bases, with 11 bases spanning the gap. The CDR3: CASSEQGQRYGYTF. The CDR3 DNA is TGTGCCAGCAGTGAACAGGGGCAGCGCTATGGCTACACCTTC.